What follows describes a single T cell receptor beta chain. Germline CDR1 reads MNHNS; CDR2 reads SASEGT. The length of the CDR3 is 15 residues. V shed 6 bases and J 2 bases; nucleotides not matched to a gene: 7. This sample stems from a study of beta chain features in type 1 diabetes. Isolated RNA was reverse transcribed in full, so expressed TCRB transcripts were sequenced. Clones were read by immunoSEQ multiplex PCR, and TCRdb kept only the in-frame ones, dropping some. The sample has about half a million clones, 30% seen once. The sample was naive CD4+ T cells from blood. The chain has TRBV6-1 and TRBJ2-1; 7 bases map to TRBD2. The TCR was taken from a man between 18 and 29 years old in good health. As DNA, the CDR3 is TGTGCCAGCAGACCCCCGGCGGGAGCCTACAATGAGCAGTTCTTC. It yields the protein CASRPPAGAYNEQFF.